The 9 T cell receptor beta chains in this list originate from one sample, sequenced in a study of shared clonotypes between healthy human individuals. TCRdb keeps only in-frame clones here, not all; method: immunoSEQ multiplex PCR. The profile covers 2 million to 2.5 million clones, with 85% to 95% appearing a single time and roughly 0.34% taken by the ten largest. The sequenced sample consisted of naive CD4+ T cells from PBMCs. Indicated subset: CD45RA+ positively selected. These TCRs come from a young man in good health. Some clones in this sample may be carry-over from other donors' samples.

For the CDR3, the DNA is TGTGCCAGCAGCTCCCTTTCCCCCTCCTACGAGCAGTACTTC. Translated, it gives CASSSLSPSYEQYF. This chain joins TRBV5-4 and TRBJ2-7; no definite D call. CDR3 length: 14 amino acids. Germline CDR1 is SGHNT and CDR2 is YYREEE (reference sequence). V was pared by 3 bases and J by 0 bases, with 10 bases between.

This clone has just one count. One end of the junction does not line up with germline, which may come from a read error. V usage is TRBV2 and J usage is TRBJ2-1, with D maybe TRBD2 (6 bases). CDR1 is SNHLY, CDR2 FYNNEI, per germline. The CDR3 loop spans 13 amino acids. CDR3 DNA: TGTGCCAGCAGTGAATCGCGAGGGGAGGAGCGGTTCTTC. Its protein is CASSESRGEERFF.

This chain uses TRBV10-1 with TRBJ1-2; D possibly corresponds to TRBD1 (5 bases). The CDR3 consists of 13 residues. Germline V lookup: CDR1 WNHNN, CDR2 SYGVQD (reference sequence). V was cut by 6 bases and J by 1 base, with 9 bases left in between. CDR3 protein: CASRRDSNYGYTF. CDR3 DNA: TGCGCCAGCAGACGAGACAGTAACTATGGCTACACCTTC.

The CDR3 DNA follows: TGCGCCAGCAGCTTGGGTTATGGGGGAATAAATACGCAGTATTTT. This codes for CASSLGYGGINTQYF. The chain links TRBV5-1 to TRBJ2-3; the D call may be TRBD1 or TRBD2 (5 bases each). With 0 bases removed from V and 7 bases from J, the gap between germline ends came to 15 bases. The CDR3 is made up of 15 amino acids. The V gene's germline CDR1 is SGHRS and CDR2 YFSETQ.

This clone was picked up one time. CDR3 coding DNA: TGTGCCAGCAGCCAAGATAATGCGGGAGGTTCGGAAGAGACCCAGTACTTC. It is translated as CASSQDNAGGSEETQYF. V gene TRBV4-2 combines with J gene TRBJ2-5, with 8 bases identical to TRBD2. The V segment lost 0 bases and the J segment 3 bases; nucleotides outside the gene matches: 9. Per germline, CDR1 LGHNA and CDR2 YNFKEQ. This CDR3 region has 17 residues.

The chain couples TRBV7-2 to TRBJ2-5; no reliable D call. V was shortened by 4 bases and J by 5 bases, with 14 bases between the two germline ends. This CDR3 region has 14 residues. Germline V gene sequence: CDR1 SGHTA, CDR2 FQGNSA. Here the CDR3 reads CASSSRTVMETQYF. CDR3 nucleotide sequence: TGTGCCAGCAGCTCCCGGACGGTAATGGAGACCCAGTACTTC.

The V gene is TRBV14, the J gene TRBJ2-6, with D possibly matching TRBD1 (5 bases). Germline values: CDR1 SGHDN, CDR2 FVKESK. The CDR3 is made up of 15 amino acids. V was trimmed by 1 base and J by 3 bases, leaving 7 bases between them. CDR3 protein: CASSQAGLGANVLTF. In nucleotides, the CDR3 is TGTGCCAGCAGCCAAGCAGGGCTTGGGGCCAACGTCCTGACTTTC.

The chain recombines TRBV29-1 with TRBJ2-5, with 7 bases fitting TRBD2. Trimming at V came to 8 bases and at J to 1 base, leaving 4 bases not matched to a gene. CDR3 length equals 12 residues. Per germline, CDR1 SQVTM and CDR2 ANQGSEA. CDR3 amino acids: CSHTSVQETQYF. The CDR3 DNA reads TGCAGCCATACTAGCGTCCAAGAGACCCAGTACTTC.

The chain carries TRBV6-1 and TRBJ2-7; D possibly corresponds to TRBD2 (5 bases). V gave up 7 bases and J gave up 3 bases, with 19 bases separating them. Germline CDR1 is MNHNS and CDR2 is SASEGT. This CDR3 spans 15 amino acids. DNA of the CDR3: TGTGCCAGCACCCCGAGTAGGACTTTAAGCTACGAGCAGTACTTC. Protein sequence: CASTPSRTLSYEQYF.